The sequence of this T cell receptor (beta chain) was determined in a study of blood T cell repertoires in COVID-19. Study-level background: Collection of acute and convalescent COVID-19 samples took place in the United States, Italy and Spain.

This clone occurred once. TCRdb keeps only in-frame clones here, not all; method: immunoSEQ multiplex PCR. Of around 280,000 clones in the sample, about 86% were seen once. Germline V gives CDR1 MNHEY, CDR2 SVGEGT. The CDR3 totals 15 residues. Trimming took 2 bases from V and 0 from J, leaving 8 bases between them. Sequenced input: peripheral blood. This rearrangement joins TRBV6-2 or TRBV6-3 to TRBJ2-1, with D uncertain. The TCR was taken from a young woman who had recovered from COVID-19. This chain's CDR3 is CASSYPGNSYNEQFF. The CDR3 bases are TGTGCCAGCAGTTACCCCGGTAACTCCTACAATGAGCAGTTCTTC.